The next 29 T cell receptor beta chains were all read from a single sample in a study of T cells after yellow fever vaccination. TCRdb recomputed calls from the 5' RACE reads with MiXCR, one row per CDR3 protein. Among more than 300,000 distinct CDR3 sequences, roughly 4.3% were seen once, and the ten largest hold approximately 19%. The material was PBMCs, obtained 15 days after the yellow fever booster vaccination. The receptor source for this set is a man between 18 and 35 years old who received the YFV17D yellow fever vaccine.

This clonotype was counted ten times or more. V is TRBV6-5 and J is TRBJ1-2; a possible D gene is TRBD1 (5 bases). The germline CDR1 and CDR2 sequences are MNHEY and SVGAGI. The V and J ends lost 0 bases and 4 bases respectively, with 9 bases between them. The CDR3 covers 14 residues. DNA of the CDR3: TGTGCCAGCAGTTACTCGGGGGATCCCTATGGCTACACCTTC. Translation: CASSYSGDPYGYTF.

Ten or more counts support this clonotype. This sequence joins TRBV6-6 and TRBJ1-4; D is unclear. Germline V gene data show CDR1 as MNHNY and CDR2 as SVGAGI (reference sequence). V shed 3 bases and J shed 7 bases, with 15 bases lying between them. The CDR3 has 15 residues. The CDR3 DNA reads TGTGCCAGCAGTTATTCGACACTCGGGAGTGAAAAACTGTTTTTT. Encoded protein: CASSYSTLGSEKLFF.

This clonotype was counted ten times or more. This sequence joins TRBV28 and TRBJ2-7, with TRBD2 matching 7 bases. The V gene's germline CDR1 is MDHEN and CDR2 SYDVKM. After removal of 6 bases from V and 2 bases from J, the junction contained 10 bases not matched to a gene. The CDR3 is made up of 15 amino acids. The CDR3 bases are TGTGCCAGCAGCTCTGGGACTACCAGACCCTACGAGCAGTACGTC. This translates into CASSSGTTRPYEQYV.

Points on this clonotype: Given the absence of the conserved phenylalanine or tryptophan at the CDR3 end, a read error is likely. The chain has TRBV18 and TRBJ2-5; D unclear. Germline CDR1 is KGHSH and CDR2 is LQKENI. This CDR3 has 14 residues. The ends were cut back, 0 bases at V and 4 bases at J, with 9 bases in the middle. The CDR3 reads CASSPPAKRETQYL. In DNA, the CDR3 is TGTGCCAGCTCACCACCGGCCAAGCGAGAGACCCAGTACCTC.

Many counts were recorded for this clonotype. The V call is TRBV4-2, the J call TRBJ1-2; tentative D call: TRBD1 (5 bases). V gave up 0 bases and J gave up 8 bases, with 13 bases separating them. Germline values: CDR1 LGHNA, CDR2 YNFKEQ. The CDR3 has 14 amino acids. The CDR3 coding sequence is TGTGCCAGCAGCCAAGATGGGGACGACAGAGGCTACACCTTC. Protein sequence: CASSQDGDDRGYTF.

This clonotype was seen more than once but under ten times. V is TRBV28 and J is TRBJ1-5; D gene unclear. Per the germline V gene, CDR1 is MDHEN and CDR2 is SYDVKM. Trimming removed 1 base from V and 6 bases from J, with 16 bases in between. The CDR3 is made up of 16 amino acids. As DNA, the CDR3 is TGTGCCAGCAGTTTATTGGGCAGAGGGAATGGTCAGCCCCAGCATTTT. As protein: CASSLLGRGNGQPQHF.

This clonotype was counted many times. The chain joins TRBV7-2 to TRBJ2-7; D is perhaps TRBD2 (5 bases). V dropped 5 bases and J dropped 0 bases, with 14 bases sitting between them. This CDR3 region has 15 residues. Looked up from germline, CDR1 is SGHTA and CDR2 is FQGNSA. The CDR3 protein is CASSRSGTDSYEQYF. The CDR3, as DNA: TGTGCCAGCAGCCGATCGGGAACAGACTCCTACGAGCAGTACTTC.

J is TRBJ2-2 and V is TRBV10-3; D is tentatively TRBD1 or TRBD2 (6 bases each). The CDR3 length is 15 residues. Germline values: CDR1 ENHRY, CDR2 SYGVKD. The V end lost 0 bases, the J end lost 4 bases, and 9 bases lay between the germline ends. The CDR3 spells CAISESRGLTGELFF. The CDR3 region has the DNA TGTGCCATCAGTGAGTCCCGGGGGCTCACCGGGGAGCTGTTTTTT.

This chain uses TRBV7-3 with TRBJ2-6; D gene ambiguous. Germline V gives CDR1 SGHTA, CDR2 FQGTGA. This CDR3 spans 14 amino acids. Trimming removed 2 bases at V and 2 bases at J, with 4 bases between. CDR3 amino acids: CASSLGTGANVLTF. In nucleotides, the CDR3 is TGTGCCAGCAGCTTAGGTACTGGGGCCAACGTCCTGACTTTC.

V gene TRBV4-3 combines with J gene TRBJ1-2; D call uncertain. CDR3 length: 13 residues. Trimming pared 0 bases from V and 6 bases from J, leaving 8 bases between. Germline assignment: CDR1 LGHNA and CDR2 YSLEER. The CDR3 reads CASSQEGGHGYTF. The DNA of the CDR3 is TGCGCCAGCAGCCAAGAGGGTGGTCATGGCTACACCTTC.

This clonotype was recorded at least ten times. The V and J genes are TRBV5-5 and TRBJ2-1; unclear D gene. Trimming stripped 2 bases from V and 6 bases from J, with 30 bases between. This CDR3 is 20 amino acids long. CDR1 and CDR2 (germline): SGHKS, YYEKEE (reference sequence). In DNA form, the CDR3 reads TGTGCCAGCAGCTTTATCCTCACGGTATCGGGTCCAGCGTGGGTCAATGAGCAGTTCTTC. Its protein product is CASSFILTVSGPAWVNEQFF. Complete variable domain (other parts from reference TRBV5-5 and TRBJ2-1): DAGVTQSPTHLIKTRGQQVTLRCSPISGHKSVSWYQQVLGQGPQFIFQYYEKEERGRGNFPDRFSARQFPNYSSELNVNALLLGDSALYLCASSFILTVSGPAWVNEQFFGPGTRLTVL.

This clonotype was seen a handful of times. Here the CDR3 DNA reads TGTGCCAGCAGCCGTCTCACTGAAGCTTTCTTT. The encoded protein is CASSRLTEAFF. The chain combines TRBV14 with TRBJ1-1; D remains unclear. CDR1 SGHDN and CDR2 FVKESK come from the germline V gene. V shed 4 bases and J shed 4 bases, with 4 bases lying between them. The CDR3 length is 11 residues. Full variable domain (remainder filled in from reference TRBV14 and TRBJ1-1): EAGVTQFPSHSVIEKGQTVTLRCDPISGHDNLYWYRRVMGKEIKFLLHFVKESKQDESGMPNNRFLAERTGGTYSTLKVQPAELEDSGVYFCASSRLTEAFFGQGTRLTVV.

This clonotype was counted ten times or more. The CDR3 region has the DNA TGCAGTGCTCTCGACGGCCACAGCACAGATACGCAGTATTTT. It specifies CSALDGHSTDTQYF. The chain couples TRBV20-1 to TRBJ2-3; no definite D call. V was cut by 5 bases and J by 0 bases, with 12 bases left in between. The CDR3 totals 14 residues. The germline V gene encodes CDR1 DFQATT and CDR2 SNEGSKA (reference sequence).

The chain recombines TRBV20-1 with TRBJ1-2; possibly TRBD1 for D (5 bases). The ends were cut back, 0 bases at V and 4 bases at J, with 15 bases in the middle. Germline values: CDR1 DFQATT, CDR2 SNEGSKA (reference sequence). The CDR3 length is 15 residues. CDR3 bases: TGCAGTGCTAGAGATCAGGGCAGGGAGCGCTATGGCTACACCTTC. The encoded protein is CSARDQGRERYGYTF.

The CDR3 here is CASSFSTGAAGGYTF. CDR3 DNA sequence: TGTGCCAGCAGCTTCTCTACAGGGGCGGCGGGTGGCTACACCTTC. The rearrangement joins TRBV27 to TRBJ1-2; 7 bases are shared with TRBD1. The CDR3 contains 15 residues. CDR1 is MNHEY and CDR2 is SMNVEV in the germline V gene (reference sequence). Losses at the gene ends were 6 bases for V and 7 bases for J; bases not matched to a gene: 14.

This clonotype was detected a few times. The DNA of the CDR3 is TGCAGTGCTAGCCGCACTAGCGGGGGCCCAGATACGCAGTATTTT. Translating it yields CSASRTSGGPDTQYF. This chain connects TRBV20-1 to TRBJ2-3, with TRBD2 matching over 11 bases. Germline-derived CDR1 and CDR2 are DFQATT and SNEGSKA (reference sequence). V was pared by 3 bases and J by 4 bases, with 6 bases of the junction left unmatched. The CDR3 spans 15 residues.

The rearrangement uses TRBV27 and TRBJ2-7; TRBD1 aligns across 10 bases. V was clipped by 8 bases and J by 6 bases; unmatched bases: 10. CDR1 and CDR2 (germline): MNHEY, SMNVEV (reference sequence). The CDR3 is 14 residues long. The CDR3 reads CASSRVGQGGEQYV. For the CDR3, the DNA is TGTGCCAGCTCTAGGGTTGGACAGGGGGGCGAGCAGTACGTC.

This clonotype was found many times. CDR3 amino acids: CASKTGSTDTQYF. CDR3 sequence (DNA): TGTGCCAGCAAGACAGGGAGCACAGATACGCAGTATTTT. This chain joins TRBV6-5 and TRBJ2-3; 7 positions agree with TRBD1. The V gene's germline CDR1 is MNHEY and CDR2 SVGAGI. This CDR3 region has 13 residues. V was clipped by 7 bases and J by 0 bases; unmatched bases: 1.

V usage is TRBV12-3 or TRBV12-4 and J usage is TRBJ1-6; TRBD1 aligns across 7 bases. Losses at the gene ends were 5 bases for V and 13 bases for J; bases not matched to a gene: 11. This CDR3 has 14 residues. The CDR3 sequence: CASSPSEGASPLHF. In DNA form, the CDR3 reads TGTGCCAGCAGTCCCTCAGAGGGGGCCTCGCCCCTCCACTTT.

This chain joins TRBV4-1 and TRBJ2-2; 7 nucleotides match TRBD1. V dropped 0 bases and J dropped 6; count of bases not matched to a gene: 10. This CDR3 contains 17 residues. Germline V gene data show CDR1 as MGHRA and CDR2 as YSYEKL. CDR3 DNA: TGCGCCAGCAGCCAAGACCCCGACAGGGTTCAGGCCGGGGAGCTGTTTTTT. Protein: CASSQDPDRVQAGELFF.

This clonotype was observed at least ten times. This chain links TRBV12-3 or TRBV12-4 with TRBJ2-1; D ambiguous. This CDR3 has 15 residues. Trimming shortened V by 3 bases and J by 7 bases, and 16 bases separated the two germline ends. The chain's CDR3 is CASSFRVGPENEQFF. The CDR3 DNA sequence: TGTGCCAGCAGTTTTAGGGTGGGCCCAGAGAATGAGCAGTTCTTC.

The table lists this clonotype with a few counts. The CDR3 here is CASSLSGDIQYF. CDR3 DNA sequence: TGTGCCAGCAGCCTGTCGGGAGACATTCAGTACTTC. This chain connects TRBV7-9 to TRBJ2-4; the D gene is possibly TRBD2 (6 bases). Trimming pared 5 bases from V and 8 bases from J, leaving 10 bases between. CDR1 and CDR2 from the germline V gene are SEHNR and FQNEAQ (reference sequence). The CDR3 consists of 12 residues.

This clonotype was observed a few times. The rearrangement joins TRBV4-3 to TRBJ2-2, with 8 bases lining up with TRBD1. CDR3 length equals 16 residues. Germline assignment: CDR1 LGHNA and CDR2 YSLEER. The trim removed 5 bases at V and 3 bases at J, leaving 8 bases unmatched. In DNA form, the CDR3 reads TGCGCCAGCAGCGAACAGGGGGTCGCAGACACCGGGGAGCTGTTTTTT. Encoded protein: CASSEQGVADTGELFF.

In this sample, this clonotype turned up many times. This chain uses TRBV5-1 with TRBJ2-3; TRBD2 matches 12 bases. This CDR3 has 17 amino acids. Germline CDR1 is SGHRS and CDR2 is YFSETQ. The V segment lost 0 bases and the J segment 7 bases; nucleotides outside the gene matches: 9. In nucleotides, the CDR3 is TGCGCCAGCAGCTTGGAGACTAGCGGGGGCCCGGGGCATACGCAGTATTTT. This sequence encodes CASSLETSGGPGHTQYF.

This clonotype was detected many times. This chain uses TRBV29-1 with TRBJ1-2; the match to TRBD1 covers 7 bases. The V and J ends lost 7 bases and 4 bases, in that order; junction bases with no gene match: 12. Germline V gene sequence: CDR1 SQVTM, CDR2 ANQGSEA. The CDR3 is made up of 14 amino acids. The CDR3 DNA is TGCAGCGCACGGACAGGAGATCTCGCCTATGGCTACACCTTC. Translating gives CSARTGDLAYGYTF.

CDR3 protein: CASTPGTGGTGELFF. The CDR3, as DNA: TGTGCCAGCACTCCAGGGACAGGGGGAACCGGGGAGCTGTTTTTT. The genes are TRBV2 and TRBJ2-2, with 11 bases that match TRBD1. V dropped 7 bases and J dropped 5; count of bases not matched to a gene: 6. CDR1 and CDR2 from the germline V gene are SNHLY and FYNNEI. The CDR3 is 15 residues long. The full variable domain, its missing parts supplied by reference TRBV2 and TRBJ2-2, is EPEVTQTPSHQVTQMGQEVILRCVPISNHLYFYWYRQILGQKVEFLVSFYNNEISEKSEIFDDQFSVERPDGSNFTLKIRSTKLEDSAMYFCASTPGTGGTGELFFGEGSRLTVL.

This chain uses TRBV6-5 with TRBJ2-1, with 12 positions matching TRBD2. J lost 1 base, V lost 5 bases, and 3 bases had no gene match. Germline V CDR1 and CDR2: MNHEY, SVGAGI. CDR3 length equals 16 residues. This CDR3 reads CASSKTSGGSYNEQFF. CDR3 nucleotide sequence: TGTGCCAGCAGTAAGACTAGCGGGGGATCCTACAATGAGCAGTTCTTC.

V and J are TRBV7-9 and TRBJ2-1, with D possibly TRBD2 on 6 matching bases. The CDR3 has 14 amino acids. V was shortened by 5 bases and J by 7 bases, with 15 bases between the two germline ends. Germline V lookup: CDR1 SEHNR, CDR2 FQNEAQ (reference sequence). CDR3 nucleotide sequence: TGTGCCAGCAGCACCCCGCGGGGTAGGAATGAGCAGTTCTTC. Its translation: CASSTPRGRNEQFF.

This CDR3 reads CASSHLQGAGSRISGNTIYF. The DNA of the CDR3 is TGTGCCAGCAGCCATCTCCAAGGGGCGGGCTCCCGGATTAGTGGAAACACCATATATTTT. The rearrangement links TRBV14 to TRBJ1-3; TRBD1 is a possible D gene (5 bases). Per germline, CDR1 SGHDN and CDR2 FVKESK. The CDR3 is made up of 20 amino acids. V shed 3 bases and J shed 3 bases, with 27 bases lying between them.